The source of this T cell receptor (beta chain) is a study of Ad26.COV2.S vaccination and SARS-CoV-2 variants. The study, taken as a whole, reports: The study found similar non-spike TCR breadth in vaccine and placebo recipients.

The treatment was: roughly 20 received Ad26.COV2.S at low or high dose, single or two shots; about 5 received placebo; per-sample allocation not given. Specimens were obtained on day 63 following the first vaccine or placebo injection. This clone was observed once. Its antigen is not known. Assay: immunoSEQ multiplex PCR; the TCRdb copy retains only in-frame clones and omits some. Here the sample spans 300,000 to 400,000 clones, over 75% being singletons. The trim removed 3 bases at V and 3 bases at J, leaving 8 bases unmatched. The CDR3 is made up of 16 amino acids. In germline, CDR1 is SGHRS, CDR2 YFSETQ.

This clonotype was obtained from a person aged 18-60 years who received the Ad26.COV2.S COVID-19 vaccine or a placebo. The sample consisted of peripheral blood, taken in a trial of Ad26.COV2.S vaccine versus placebo. This rearrangement joins TRBV5-1 to TRBJ1-4; 7 nucleotides agree with TRBD1. The CDR3 region is CASSSDPGQPNEKLFF. In DNA form, the CDR3 reads TGCGCCAGCAGCTCCGACCCGGGACAGCCTAATGAAAAACTGTTTTTT.